The rows below give T cell receptor beta chains drawn from one sample of a study of Graves' ophthalmopathy and Graves' hyperthyroidism. Via MiXCR, TCRdb re-called the multiplex PCR reads, giving one row per CDR3 protein. The sample yields about 740,000 distinct CDR3 sequences, roughly 41% seen once. Sample: peripheral blood. All receptors derive from an adult man with Graves' ophthalmopathy. Each CDR3 is given with its conserved first and last residue. D genes are given only for firm matches. Some rows mark clone size as missing; the rest say once, few, many or name a class of expanded clone.

clone size,V gene,J gene,D gene,CDR3 protein,CDR3 DNA
few,TRBV24-1,TRBJ2-2,.,CATSDQRIGWVNTGELFF,TGTGCCACCAGTGACCAACGCATCGGGTGGGTCAACACCGGGGAGCTGTTTTTT
few,TRBV20-1,TRBJ2-5,.,CSAQTAIQETQYF,TGCAGTGCTCAAACAGCGATCCAAGAGACCCAGTACTTC
.,TRBV2,TRBJ2-7,TRBD1,CASSYGTGGEEQYF,TGTGCCAGCAGTTACGGGACAGGGGGTGAGGAGCAGTACTTC
many,TRBV12-3/TRBV12-4,TRBJ1-2,TRBD1,CASSSQGATGYTF,TGTGCCAGCAGTTCACAGGGGGCCACTGGCTACACCTTC
.,TRBV20-1,TRBJ2-7,TRBD2,CSARIGRANEQYF,TGCAGTGCTAGAATCGGGAGGGCCAACGAGCAGTACTTC
.,TRBV15,TRBJ1-2,.,CAKRPTGRRGDYGYTF,TGTGCCAAGAGACCCACGGGACGGCGGGGCGACTATGGCTACACCTTC
many,TRBV20-1,TRBJ1-2,TRBD1,CSAKSGTGKSYGYTF,TGCAGTGCTAAGTCTGGGACAGGGAAATCCTATGGCTACACCTTC
many,TRBV29-1,TRBJ1-2,.,CSVEKKGSDYGYTF,TGCAGCGTTGAGAAGAAAGGGTCGGACTATGGCTACACCTTC
.,TRBV6-5,TRBJ2-7,TRBD1,CASSYLHRQGDSYEQYF,TGTGCCAGCAGTTACCTCCATAGACAGGGAGATAGCTACGAGCAGTACTTC
many,TRBV5-1,TRBJ1-2,.,CASSLVGRNYGYTF,TGTGCCAGCAGCTTGGTGGGCAGAAACTATGGCTACACCTTC
.,TRBV7-9,TRBJ2-6,.,CASSLRVGDRTEAF,TGTGCCAGCAGCTTGAGGGTGGGGGACCGCACTGAAGCTTTC
many,TRBV19,TRBJ2-7,TRBD1,CASSTGTGRISLYEQYF,TGTGCCAGTAGTACCGGGACAGGGAGGATTTCTCTCTACGAGCAGTACTTC
.,TRBV19,TRBJ1-1,TRBD1,CASSTGQGYGNTEAFF,TGTGCCAGTAGTACCGGACAGGGTTATGGGAACACTGAAGCTTTCTTT
.,TRBV12-3/TRBV12-4,TRBJ1-5,.,CASSPGQENQPQHF,TGTGCCAGCAGCCCTGGACAAGAAAATCAGCCCCAGCATTTT
.,TRBV7-2,TRBJ2-6,.,CASGKGGGSSGANVLTF,TGTGCCAGCGGGAAAGGGGGGGGCTCCTCTGGGGCCAACGTCCTGACTTTC
.,TRBV5-1,TRBJ1-1,.,CASSTGTLNTEAFF,TGCGCCAGCAGCACCGGGACGTTGAACACTGAAGCTTTCTTT
few,TRBV4-2,TRBJ1-5,TRBD1,CASSQIQGASQPQHF,TGTGCCAGCAGCCAAATTCAGGGGGCAAGTCAGCCCCAGCATTTT
.,TRBV5-1,TRBJ1-2,.,CASSPTLNRGNYGYTF,TGTGCCAGCAGCCCCACCTTGAACCGGGGGAACTATGGCTACACCTTC
.,TRBV12-3/TRBV12-4,TRBJ2-7,TRBD1,CASNTRGTGRYEQYF,TGTGCCAGCAACACACGGGGGACAGGGCGCTACGAGCAGTACTTC
many,TRBV19,TRBJ2-2,TRBD1,CASKDRALTGELFF,TGTGCCAGTAAAGACAGGGCCCTCACCGGGGAGCTGTTTTTT
.,TRBV4-2,TRBJ2-7,.,CASSHDEGGTYEQYF,TGTGCCAGCAGCCACGACGAGGGGGGGACCTACGAGCAGTACTTC
.,TRBV2,TRBJ2-2,TRBD2,CASYFSGGPGTGELFF,TGTGCCAGCTATTTTTCGGGGGGGCCCGGCACCGGGGAGCTGTTTTTT
few,TRBV6-6,TRBJ1-1,.,CASSYGEGSTEAFF,TGTGCCAGCAGTTACGGGGAGGGGTCCACTGAAGCTTTCTTT
few,TRBV28,TRBJ2-7,.,CASSLQGKSEQYF,TGTGCCAGCAGTTTACAGGGGAAAAGCGAGCAGTACTTC
few,TRBV6-5,TRBJ1-2,TRBD1,CASRPTGGAGYGYTF,TGTGCCAGCAGGCCAACAGGGGGCGCGGGTTATGGCTACACCTTC
.,TRBV12-3/TRBV12-4,TRBJ1-1,.,CASRLWGQRVAFF,TGTGCCAGCAGGTTATGGGGCCAACGCGTGGCTTTCTTT
.,TRBV25-1,TRBJ2-5,.,CASSDLSATGAGEGKTQYF,TGTGCTAGCAGTGACCTATCCGCTACCGGGGCAGGGGAAGGAAAGACCCAGTACTTC
.,TRBV15,TRBJ2-5,.,CATSRYRDQETQYF,TGTGCCACCAGCAGATACAGGGACCAAGAGACCCAGTACTTC
many,TRBV7-9,TRBJ1-3,.,CASSLGVGSETGSGNTIYF,TGTGCCAGCAGCTTAGGGGTTGGTTCCGAGACAGGCTCTGGAAACACCATATATTTT
.,TRBV20-1,TRBJ2-7,TRBD1,CSARGQGAEEQYF,TGCAGTGCTAGGGGACAGGGGGCCGAAGAGCAGTACTTC
.,TRBV10-3,TRBJ2-7,.,CATRDIAYEQYF,TGTGCCACCAGGGACATCGCCTACGAGCAGTACTTC
.,TRBV7-6,TRBJ2-5,.,CASSSYGGKTQYF,TGTGCCAGCAGCTCGTACGGGGGCAAGACCCAGTACTTC
.,TRBV7-9,TRBJ2-7,TRBD2,CASSLVDSREVLRYEQYF,TGTGCCAGCAGCTTAGTGGACTCCCGGGAGGTTCTACGCTACGAGCAGTACTTC
.,TRBV10-2,TRBJ1-1,.,CASRTTFTGTEAFF,TGCGCCAGCAGAACAACTTTTACAGGGACTGAAGCTTTCTTT
few,TRBV10-3,TRBJ2-2,.,CAISDRGNTGELFF,TGTGCCATCAGTGATCGGGGAAACACCGGGGAGCTGTTTTTT
few,TRBV29-1,TRBJ1-2,TRBD1,CSVGTGAYGYTF,TGCAGCGTGGGGACAGGGGCATATGGCTACACCTTC
.,TRBV19,TRBJ2-6,.,CASSIARGAGANVLTF,TGTGCCAGTAGTATAGCCCGAGGTGCCGGGGCCAACGTCCTGACTTTC
.,TRBV20-1,TRBJ1-1,.,CSARDLAGVNTEAFF,TGCAGTGCTAGAGATCTTGCGGGGGTGAACACTGAAGCTTTCTTT
.,TRBV9,TRBJ2-5,.,CASSVLGKETQYF,TGTGCCAGCAGCGTACTCGGGAAAGAGACCCAGTACTTC
once,TRBV14,TRBJ1-2,.,CASSQGGGGGYGYTF,TGTGCCAGCAGCCAAGGTGGAGGAGGGGGCTATGGCTACACCTTC
.,TRBV20-1,TRBJ1-5,.,CSARDQTGRGNQPQHF,TGCAGTGCTAGAGACCAGACAGGCCGCGGGAATCAGCCCCAGCATTTT
.,TRBV20-1,TRBJ2-5,TRBD2,CSALMGTSGEETQYF,TGCAGTGCCCTGATGGGGACTAGCGGGGAAGAGACCCAGTACTTC
.,TRBV2,TRBJ2-3,TRBD1,CASRGTQGRDTQYF,TGTGCCAGCAGGGGGACACAGGGGCGAGATACGCAGTATTTT
.,TRBV9,TRBJ2-2,TRBD2,CASSYRTSPSNTGELFF,TGTGCCAGCAGCTACCGGACTAGCCCCTCGAACACCGGGGAGCTGTTTTTT
.,TRBV15,TRBJ1-4,TRBD1,CATRKDRGSLEKLFF,TGTGCCACCAGGAAAGACAGGGGGTCTTTGGAAAAACTGTTTTTT
many,TRBV7-2,TRBJ1-2,.,CASSLALDSDGYTF,TGTGCCAGCAGCTTAGCCCTTGATTCTGATGGCTACACCTTC
.,TRBV11-1,TRBJ1-3,TRBD1,CASSLGTGGSGNTIYF,TGTGCCAGCAGCTTAGGGACAGGGGGCTCTGGAAACACCATATATTTT